This T cell receptor beta chain originates from a study of technical replicates of blood from a few donors. CDR1 and CDR2 (germline): SSHAT, FNYEAQ (reference sequence). The CDR3 length is 15 residues. Concerning this clone itself: One end of the junction fails to match germline, which may point to a read error.

Generated by immunoSEQ multiplex PCR, the TCRdb table keeps only in-frame clones and is missing some. The table has around 63,000 clones, 95% to 98% seen once. The chain links TRBV7-7 to TRBJ2-5; D might be TRBD2 (5 bases). This sequence was found in a human donor in good health. Sequenced sample: T cells isolated from PBMCs. In nucleotides, the CDR3 is TGTGCTAGCAGCTTAGCAGGAGGATGGTCAGAGACCCAGTACTTC. This encodes CASSLAGGWSETQYF.